This is a list of T cell receptor beta chains from one sample in a study of blood T cells in healthy people across ages. TCRdb processed the 5' RACE reads anew with MiXCR; each CDR3 protein has one entry. The table records over 1,200,000 distinct CDR3 sequences, 59% of them present only once. Sequencing was performed on blood. The receptors shown here come from a man aged 18 to 30 in good health. Each CDR3 is given with its conserved first and last residue. D genes are given only for firm matches.

V gene	D gene	J gene	CDR3 protein
TRBV6-1	TRBD1	TRBJ2-7	CASSPADRVVGSSYEQYF
TRBV20-1	TRBD1	TRBJ1-2	CSASDRVYTF
TRBV14	.	TRBJ1-1	CASSRATNTEAFF
TRBV11-2	TRBD1	TRBJ1-5	CASSLNRGGNQPQHF
TRBV20-1	.	TRBJ1-2	CSARTGVGGYTF
TRBV20-1	TRBD2	TRBJ2-3	CSAPGTSGDTQYF
TRBV7-2	.	TRBJ2-3	CASSLAGGVTDTQYF
TRBV6-2/TRBV6-3	TRBD2	TRBJ2-1	CASSYSLAGWGFF
TRBV18	TRBD1	TRBJ1-1	CASSPIKSQGAMNTEAFF
TRBV29-1	.	TRBJ2-1	CSVLILSYNERFF
TRBV27	.	.	CASSNPSAGYYEQYF
TRBV4-2	TRBD1	TRBJ2-7	CASSQRQGTSDEQYF
TRBV29-1	.	TRBJ2-1	CSVDRTYNEQFF
TRBV2	.	TRBJ2-7	CASSLRAPPWGEQYF
TRBV4-1	TRBD1	TRBJ1-5	CASSTQDRGRDQPQHF
TRBV20-1	.	TRBJ2-7	CSARDNREIYEQYF
TRBV7-2	.	TRBJ2-7	CASSPLDMHEQYF
TRBV19	.	TRBJ1-5	CASSHPRRLDSNQPQHF
TRBV2	.	TRBJ1-6	CASDTGNVTPLHF
TRBV3-1	.	TRBJ1-2	CASSPQGRVGYTF
TRBV7-2	.	TRBJ2-3	CASSSFRDSSTDTQYF
TRBV15	TRBD2	TRBJ2-3	CATSRERLAGTSWDTQYF
TRBV6-5	.	TRBJ2-3	CASRMTADTQYF
TRBV20-1	.	TRBJ2-4	CSAPPIKNIQYF
TRBV5-1	TRBD2	TRBJ2-1	CASSLVGGVLYEKQFF
TRBV7-2	TRBD2	TRBJ2-1	CASSSGLAGGWNEQFF
TRBV27	.	TRBJ2-3	CASRWVADTQYF
TRBV13	TRBD1	TRBJ2-7	CASSPGTGFEQYF